Shown below are 27 T cell receptor beta chains from a single sample sequenced in a study of shared clonotypes between healthy human individuals. Assay: immunoSEQ multiplex PCR; the TCRdb copy retains only in-frame clones and omits some. The table includes about 460,000 clones, roughly three quarters detected once. The sequenced sample consisted of PBMCs. The receptors stem from a woman in her thirties or forties in good health. Some clones in this sample may be carry-over from other donors' samples.

The chain couples TRBV11-2 to TRBJ2-7; D may match TRBD1 or TRBD2 (6 bases each). Germline CDR1 and CDR2: SGHAT and FQNNGV. The germline V and J ends were trimmed by 1 base and 6 bases, with 16 bases remaining between them. The CDR3 consists of 15 residues. The CDR3, as DNA: TGTGCCAGCAGCTTAGTTCCGGGGGCCGCCGGCGAGCAGTACTTC. Its protein product is CASSLVPGAAGEQYF.

This clone has a count of ten or more. The chain is built from TRBV28 and TRBJ1-1, with 7 bases that match TRBD1. This CDR3 is built from 12 residues. The V and J ends lost 1 base and 12 bases, in that order; junction bases with no gene match: 5. Germline V CDR1 and CDR2: MDHEN, SYDVKM. The CDR3 sequence is CASSLFRQGPFF. In nucleotides, the CDR3 is TGTGCCAGCAGTTTATTTCGACAGGGACCTTTCTTT.

The chain employs TRBV6-5 and TRBJ2-2; D perhaps matches TRBD1 (5 bases). Germline CDR1 and CDR2: MNHEY and SVGAGI. V was clipped by 4 bases and J by 3 bases, with 12 bases between them. This CDR3 comprises 15 residues. CDR3 DNA: TGTGCCAGCAGTTCCCGAAGACAGCACACCGGGGAGCTGTTTTTT. It specifies CASSSRRQHTGELFF.

The chain combines TRBV15 with TRBJ2-7, with D possibly matching TRBD2 (6 bases). Germline lookup yields CDR1 LNHNV and CDR2 YYDKDF (reference sequence). V was pared by 3 bases and J by 2 bases, with 14 bases between. The CDR3 is 15 amino acids. The CDR3 here is CATSRGLETTYEQYF. CDR3 DNA sequence: TGTGCCACCAGCAGGGGACTCGAAACCACCTACGAGCAGTACTTC.

This chain's CDR3 is CASSQAQRGYNEQFF. The CDR3 region has the DNA TGCGCCAGCAGCCAAGCCCAGCGGGGCTACAATGAGCAGTTCTTC. The chain links TRBV4-1 to TRBJ2-1; 7 bases map to TRBD2. The V gene's germline CDR1 is MGHRA and CDR2 YSYEKL. J gave up 3 bases and V 1 base, and 3 bases lay outside the gene matches. CDR3 length: 15 residues.

In this sample, this clone turned up once. The gene calls are TRBV5-1 and TRBJ2-2; perhaps TRBD1 as D (5 bases). The CDR3 contains 17 residues. Germline-derived CDR1 and CDR2 are SGHRS and YFSETQ. Trimming took 6 bases from V and 0 from J, leaving 18 bases between them. The CDR3 nucleotides are TGCGCCAGCACTTCTGACAGCCGAGTGTCGAACACCGGGGAGCTGTTTTTT. Translated, it gives CASTSDSRVSNTGELFF.

The gene calls are TRBV4-1 and TRBJ1-2; a possible D gene is TRBD1 (6 bases). CDR3 length: 13 residues. CDR1 MGHRA and CDR2 YSYEKL come from the germline V gene. Trimming left V 1 base short and J 8 bases short, with 11 bases between. The CDR3 region has the DNA TGCGCCAGCAGCCAAGCTACAGGGCTAGGCTACACCTTC. This gives the protein CASSQATGLGYTF.

The chain recombines TRBV7-9 with TRBJ2-5; tentatively, D is TRBD1 (5 bases). In germline, CDR1 is SEHNR, CDR2 FQNEAQ (reference sequence). V lost 3 bases and J lost 4, with 6 bases in between. CDR3 length: 12 amino acids. The CDR3 is CASSFRGETQYF. DNA for the CDR3: TGTGCCAGCAGCTTTAGGGGAGAGACCCAGTACTTC.

This chain connects TRBV9 to TRBJ2-7, with 8 nucleotides matching TRBD2. V shed 3 bases and J 3 bases; nucleotides not matched to a gene: 8. The CDR3 covers 15 residues. CDR1 and CDR2 (germline): SGDLS, YYNGEE. Here the CDR3 reads CASSAAGAKSYEQYF. The CDR3 bases are TGTGCCAGCAGCGCAGCGGGAGCTAAAAGCTACGAGCAGTACTTC.

This rearrangement joins TRBV10-3 to TRBJ2-5; D unclear. The CDR3 is made up of 14 amino acids. Trimming took 4 bases from V and 1 from J, leaving 10 bases between them. CDR1 ENHRY and CDR2 SYGVKD come from the germline V gene. CDR3 amino acids: CAISGTQSQETQYF. The DNA of the CDR3 is TGTGCCATCAGTGGGACCCAGAGCCAAGAGACCCAGTACTTC.

In DNA form, the CDR3 reads TGTGCCAGCAGTGCCATCTACGAGCAGTACTTC. It codes for CASSAIYEQYF. The chain is built from TRBV25-1 and TRBJ2-7; D remains unclear. The germline V gene has CDR1 MGHDK and CDR2 SYGVNS. This CDR3 has 11 residues. V lost 4 bases to trimming and J lost 3 bases, with 4 bases between them.

CDR3: CASNIDNQPQHF. The CDR3 coding sequence is TGTGCCAGCAACATCGACAATCAGCCCCAGCATTTT. The rearrangement links TRBV5-6 to TRBJ1-5; D gene unclear. V was shortened by 6 bases and J by 3 bases, with 7 bases between the two germline ends. The CDR3 has 12 residues. CDR1 and CDR2 (germline): SGHDT, YYEEEE.

The V and J genes are TRBV18 and TRBJ2-7, with 9 bases fitting TRBD1. This CDR3 contains 14 residues. V trimming: 4 bases; J trimming: 3 bases; junction bases outside the gene matches: 4. Germline CDR1 and CDR2: KGHSH and LQKENI. The CDR3 DNA follows: TGTGCCAGCTCACAGGGACAGGGACTCTACGAGCAGTACTTC. Protein: CASSQGQGLYEQYF.

The rearrangement joins TRBV30 to TRBJ1-2; no clear D. CDR3 length: 13 residues. CDR1 and CDR2 (germline): GTSNPN, SVGIG (reference sequence). Trimming left V 1 base short and J 8 bases short, with 14 bases between. The CDR3 spells CAWSGNGPRGYTF. In DNA form, the CDR3 reads TGTGCCTGGAGTGGAAACGGTCCTCGGGGCTACACCTTC.

V gene TRBV15 combines with J gene TRBJ2-1, with 14 bases aligning to TRBD2. This CDR3 spans 19 amino acids. The germline gives CDR1 LNHNV, CDR2 YYDKDF (reference sequence). The V gene end was trimmed by 0 bases and the J gene end by 4 bases; junction bases not matched to a gene: 8. CDR3 loop: CATSRDQGTSGSLYNEQFF. CDR3 sequence (DNA): TGTGCCACCAGCAGAGATCAGGGGACTAGCGGGAGTCTATACAATGAGCAGTTCTTC.

The chain employs TRBV5-1 and TRBJ2-2; TRBD1 aligns across 8 bases. The V gene end was trimmed by 4 bases and the J gene end by 3 bases; junction bases not matched to a gene: 2. Germline V gives CDR1 SGHRS, CDR2 YFSETQ. CDR3 size: 14 residues. As DNA, the CDR3 is TGCGCCAGCAGCGGACAGGGCGACACCGGGGAGCTGTTTTTT. The encoded protein is CASSGQGDTGELFF. The variable domain in full, with the rest retrieved from reference TRBV5-1 and TRBJ2-2, is KAGVTQTPRYLIKTRGQQVTLSCSPISGHRSVSWYQQTPGQGLQFLFEYFSETQRNKGNFPGRFSGRQFSNSRSEMNVSTLELGDSALYLCASSGQGDTGELFFGEGSRLTVL.

This clone was observed a single time. J is TRBJ1-3 and V is TRBV28, with D perhaps matching TRBD1 (6 bases). CDR1 MDHEN and CDR2 SYDVKM come from the germline V gene. The germline V and J ends were trimmed by 9 bases and 7 bases, with 19 bases remaining between them. CDR3 length equals 14 residues. The CDR3 coding sequence is TGTGCCAGTGGACAGCGCTTTTTAGGGAACACCATATATTTT. Translation: CASGQRFLGNTIYF.

The CDR3 coding sequence is TGTGCCAGCAGTTTCGGACAGCGAGGGAGGACTGAAGCTTTCTTT. It translates to CASSFGQRGRTEAFF. This rearrangement joins TRBV6-5 to TRBJ1-1; perhaps TRBD1 as D (6 bases). Germline values: CDR1 MNHEY, CDR2 SVGAGI. The CDR3 spans 15 residues. Trimming shortened V by 4 bases and J by 5 bases, and 17 bases separated the two germline ends.

The J gene is TRBJ1-2, the V gene TRBV4-3, with D uncertain. CDR3 length equals 14 residues. The V and J ends lost 3 bases and 5 bases respectively, with 13 bases between them. Germline values: CDR1 LGHNA, CDR2 YSLEER. The CDR3 coding sequence is TGCGCCAGCAGCCACGATTACGGAATATATGGCTACACCTTC. This sequence encodes CASSHDYGIYGYTF.

The chain employs TRBV7-9 and TRBJ2-7, with TRBD1 as a possible D gene (7 bases). This CDR3 is built from 16 residues. From germline, CDR1 is SEHNR and CDR2 FQNEAQ (reference sequence). V was trimmed by 5 bases and J by 3 bases, leaving 20 bases between them. The DNA for the CDR3 is TGTGCCAGCAGCCCGGGAGACAGGGAATGGGACTACGAGCAGTACTTC. This gives the protein CASSPGDREWDYEQYF.

This clone was seen a handful of times. Other nucleotide sequences in the sample specify the same CDR3. The chain employs TRBV15 and TRBJ2-3; D not resolved. Looked up from germline, CDR1 is LNHNV and CDR2 is YYDKDF (reference sequence). The CDR3 has 14 residues. V lost 1 base to trimming and J lost 2 bases, with 7 bases between them. The CDR3 bases are TGTGCCACCAGCAGAGGGAGCCCCACAGATACGCAGTATTTT. Its translation: CATSRGSPTDTQYF.

The chain combines TRBV27 with TRBJ1-5, with 7 positions matching TRBD1. Germline CDR1 and CDR2: MNHEY and SMNVEV (reference sequence). CDR3 length: 15 amino acids. Trimming cost V 3 bases and J 3 bases; bases outside gene matches: 5. The CDR3 DNA follows: TGTGCCAGCAGTTTGGGGGACAGATACAATCAGCCCCAGCATTTT. Its translation is CASSLGDRYNQPQHF.

The chain is built from TRBV29-1 and TRBJ2-7; 12 bases match TRBD2. J gave up 3 bases and V 4 bases, and 4 bases lay outside the gene matches. The CDR3 runs to 14 residues. CDR1 is SQVTM, CDR2 ANQGSEA, per germline. Written as DNA, the CDR3 is TGCAGCGTTGGGCTAGCGGGAGGGAACTACGAGCAGTACTTC. Translation: CSVGLAGGNYEQYF.

This chain uses TRBV4-3 with TRBJ2-1; D might be TRBD1 or TRBD2, each matching 5 bases. This CDR3 is built from 15 residues. CDR1 and CDR2 (germline): LGHNA, YSLEER. V dropped 0 bases and J dropped 2 bases, with 8 bases sitting between them. The CDR3 sequence is CASSQDGDPYNEQFF. The CDR3 DNA reads as TGCGCCAGCAGCCAAGATGGGGACCCCTACAATGAGCAGTTCTTC.

V is TRBV4-2 and J is TRBJ2-3, with 13 bases lining up with TRBD2. The CDR3 runs 16 residues. The junction had 2 bases not matched to a gene; V was cut back by 3 bases and J by 2 bases. Germline-derived CDR1 and CDR2 are LGHNA and YNFKEQ. CDR3 coding DNA: TGTGCCAGCAGCCAGGGACTAGCGGGATTCACAGATACGCAGTATTTT. Protein product: CASSQGLAGFTDTQYF.

This clone occurred a few times. CDR3 amino acids: CASSYGSTEEAFF. CDR3 nucleotides: TGCGCCAGCAGCTACGGGTCCACGGAGGAAGCTTTCTTT. The chain couples TRBV5-1 to TRBJ1-1; D remains unclear. The CDR3 has 13 residues. V was cut by 3 bases and J by 8 bases, with 14 bases left in between. The V gene's germline CDR1 is SGHRS and CDR2 YFSETQ.

This clone has just one count. A far larger clone is just one base off, so this is likely a read error. The chain has TRBV5-1 and TRBJ2-1, with TRBD1 matching 7 bases. The CDR3 covers 14 residues. V was clipped by 4 bases and J by 6 bases; unmatched bases: 7. Germline values: CDR1 SGHRS, CDR2 YFSETQ. The CDR3 loop is CASSPDRAGNEQFF. CDR3 nucleotides: TGCGCCAGCAGCCCAGACAGGGCCGGCAATGAGCAGTTCTTC.